The 21 T cell receptor beta chains below all came from one sample that was sequenced in a study of a mutant IDH1 vaccine in newly diagnosed glioma. TCRdb's table, derived via immunoSEQ multiplex PCR, lists solely in-frame clones and lacks some. The table lists tens of thousands of clones, roughly 80% of them singletons. Indicated time point: week 11, during vaccination. Topical imiquimod accompanied each vaccine dose, which consisted of 300 ug of mutant IDH1 20-mer peptide. No cognate antigen is known for these TCRs. Specimen: PBMCs, collected from a glioma patient whose treatment included an IDH1 peptide vaccine. These receptors all come from a man aged 50 to 59 with glioma.

This clone was picked up one time. In DNA form, the CDR3 reads TGTGCCAGTAGTATAGGGCAGCTTGCAACTAATGAAAAACTGTTTTTT. Translation: CASSIGQLATNEKLFF. The chain has TRBV19 and TRBJ1-4; D gene uncertain. Trimming cost V 1 base and J 0 bases, with 9 bases left between them. Germline CDR1 and CDR2: LNHDA and SQIVND (reference sequence). The length of the CDR3 is 16 residues.

CDR3 sequence reads: CASSLQTLVYTNEKLFF. CDR3 in DNA: TGTGCCAGCAGCTTGCAGACGCTAGTTTATACTAATGAAAAACTGTTTTTT. The genes are TRBV5-6 and TRBJ1-4, with D unresolved. Germline V gene lookup returns CDR1 SGHDT and CDR2 YYEEEE. The CDR3 runs 17 residues. The V end lost 1 base, the J end lost 2 bases, and 15 bases lay between the germline ends.

The chain couples TRBV6-5 to TRBJ2-7; weak D call: TRBD1 (5 bases). The germline CDR1 and CDR2 sequences are MNHEY and SVGAGI. Trimming cost V 6 bases and J 2 bases, with 14 bases left between them. The CDR3 consists of 14 residues. The CDR3 nucleotides are TGTGCCAGCAGATTCCAGGGTTCCGCCTACGAGCAGTACTTC. Translating it yields CASRFQGSAYEQYF.

The genes are TRBV20-1 and TRBJ2-5; 7 bases align to TRBD2. Gene TRBJ2-7 matches the end of the DNA better, so the J call may be wrong. The length of the CDR3 is 11 residues. From germline, CDR1 is DFQATT and CDR2 SNEGSKA (reference sequence). The CDR3 coding sequence is TGCAGTGCCAGCGGGGAGTCCGAGCAGTACTTC. Protein sequence: CSASGESEQYF.

The chain has TRBV7-9 and TRBJ2-2; D is perhaps TRBD1 (6 bases). Per germline, CDR1 SEHNR and CDR2 FQNEAQ (reference sequence). The CDR3 has 18 residues. V dropped 2 bases and J dropped 0 bases, with 16 bases sitting between them. This CDR3 reads CASSLPDSYHANTGELFF. CDR3 sequence (DNA): TGTGCCAGCAGCTTACCGGACAGCTATCACGCGAACACCGGGGAGCTGTTTTTT.

V usage is TRBV19 and J usage is TRBJ1-5; D may be TRBD1 (6 bases). The V end lost 3 bases, the J end lost 2 bases, and 14 bases lay between the germline ends. The CDR3 spans 16 residues. CDR1 and CDR2 from the germline V gene are LNHDA and SQIVND (reference sequence). This CDR3 is CASSIQQGWGNQPQHF. The CDR3 region has the DNA TGTGCCAGTAGTATCCAGCAGGGGTGGGGCAATCAGCCCCAGCATTTT. Filled out from reference TRBV19 and TRBJ1-5, the complete variable domain reads DGGITQSPKYLFRKEGQNVTLSCEQNLNHDAMYWYRQDPGQGLRLIYYSQIVNDFQKGDIAEGYSVSREKKESFPLTVTSAQKNPTAFYLCASSIQQGWGNQPQHFGDGTRLSIL.

The chain joins TRBV4-3 to TRBJ2-7; D is possibly TRBD2 (5 bases). Trimming took off 4 bases at V and 3 bases at J, with 16 bases between the two ends. The germline gives CDR1 LGHNA, CDR2 YSLEER. The CDR3 loop spans 15 amino acids. CDR3 in amino acids: CASSPGLGGDYEQYF. The CDR3, as DNA: TGCGCCAGCAGCCCCGGCCTCGGAGGCGACTACGAGCAGTACTTC.

The V gene is TRBV18, the J gene TRBJ2-1; no clear D. Trimming shortened V by 0 bases and J by 2 bases, and 8 bases separated the two germline ends. The germline CDR1 and CDR2 sequences are KGHSH and LQKENI. This CDR3 has 15 residues. CDR3 sequence: CASSPPLRTYNEQFF. In DNA form, the CDR3 reads TGTGCCAGCTCACCACCACTTCGAACCTACAATGAGCAGTTCTTC.

J is TRBJ2-5 and V is TRBV2; 11 positions match TRBD1. With V trimmed by 8 bases and J by 3 bases, 11 bases remained unmatched. The CDR3 has 16 amino acids. The germline V gene encodes CDR1 SNHLY and CDR2 FYNNEI. The CDR3 DNA reads as TGTGCCAGCTGGGAAGGTTGGGGACAGGGGGAAGAGACCCAGTACTTC. As protein: CASWEGWGQGEETQYF.

This chain connects TRBV18 to TRBJ1-5; D ambiguous. The CDR3 is 13 residues long. Germline CDR1 and CDR2: KGHSH and LQKENI. V was pared by 4 bases and J by 5 bases, with 9 bases between. CDR3 amino acids: CASSQGVDQPQHF. CDR3 sequence (DNA): TGTGCCAGCTCACAGGGCGTGGATCAGCCCCAGCATTTT.

V is TRBV5-1 and J is TRBJ2-1; D not resolved. The CDR3 is 13 residues long. Germline V gene sequence: CDR1 SGHRS, CDR2 YFSETQ. V dropped 1 base and J dropped 5 bases, with 7 bases sitting between them. DNA for the CDR3: TGCGCCAGCAGCTTGTATGATGACAATGAGCAGTTCTTC. Its protein product is CASSLYDDNEQFF.

CDR3 residues: CASSSSGTVETQYF. CDR3 nucleotide sequence: TGTGCCAGCAGCTCCAGCGGGACCGTGGAGACCCAGTACTTC. The chain carries TRBV7-9 and TRBJ2-5, with TRBD2 matching over 7 bases. The germline CDR1 and CDR2 sequences are SEHNR and FQNEAQ (reference sequence). After removal of 4 bases from V and 5 bases from J, the junction contained 7 bases not matched to a gene. This CDR3 comprises 14 residues.

The rearrangement links TRBV6-6 to TRBJ2-1, with 11 bases fitting TRBD2. V gave up 8 bases and J gave up 5 bases; unmatched junction bases: 8. The germline gives CDR1 MNHNY, CDR2 SVGAGI (reference sequence). The CDR3 has 15 residues. The DNA of the CDR3 is TGTGCCAGCCGGATTAGCGGGGGGGCGGACAATGAGCAGTTCTTC. Translating gives CASRISGGADNEQFF.

The chain joins TRBV19 to TRBJ1-1, with D unresolved. The germline V gene encodes CDR1 LNHDA and CDR2 SQIVND (reference sequence). Trimming took off 3 bases at V and 0 bases at J, with 8 bases between the two ends. CDR3 length: 14 residues. CDR3: CASSIGSMNTEAFF. CDR3 sequence (DNA): TGTGCCAGTAGTATTGGCAGCATGAACACTGAAGCTTTCTTT.

The table lists this clone with a few counts. The chain has TRBV6-6 and TRBJ1-4; D might be TRBD1 (6 bases). The CDR3 is 15 amino acids. Germline CDR1 and CDR2: MNHNY and SVGAGI (reference sequence). Trimming took off 8 bases at V and 0 bases at J, with 13 bases between the two ends. The CDR3 region is CASGQGFATNEKLFF. The CDR3 bases are TGTGCCAGCGGGCAGGGGTTTGCAACTAATGAAAAACTGTTTTTT.

V gene TRBV29-1 combines with J gene TRBJ1-6; 12 bases agree with TRBD1. This CDR3 has 13 residues. The junction had 3 bases not matched to a gene; V was cut back by 6 bases and J by 9 bases. The germline V gene encodes CDR1 SQVTM and CDR2 ANQGSEA. The CDR3: CSVGTGGGSPLHF. For the CDR3, the DNA is TGCAGCGTCGGGACAGGGGGCGGTTCACCCCTCCACTTT. Based on the CDR3 plus reference TRBV29-1 and TRBJ1-6, the full variable domain is SAVISQKPSRDICQRGTSLTIQCQVDSQVTMMFWYRQQPGQSLTLIATANQGSEATYESGFVIDKFPISRPNLTFSTLTVSNMSPEDSSIYLCSVGTGGGSPLHFGNGTRLTVT.

This clone was detected a few times. CDR3 in amino acids: CASSLEGTTYEQYF. The CDR3 bases are TGTGCCAGCAGCTTGGAAGGGACTACCTACGAGCAGTACTTC. This chain uses TRBV5-4 with TRBJ2-7; 7 bases align to TRBD2. The trim removed 0 bases at V and 2 bases at J, leaving 2 bases unmatched. Germline V gene sequence: CDR1 SGHNT, CDR2 YYREEE (reference sequence). The length of the CDR3 is 14 residues.

The chain joins TRBV27 to TRBJ1-4; 10 nucleotides line up with TRBD1. There are 14 residues in the CDR3. Germline V lookup: CDR1 MNHEY, CDR2 SMNVEV (reference sequence). Losses at the gene ends were 5 bases for V and 5 bases for J; bases not matched to a gene: 2. The CDR3 DNA is TGTGCCAGCAGTCCGGGACAGGGGAATGAAAAACTGTTTTTT. It is translated as CASSPGQGNEKLFF.

A few counts support this clone. The chain is built from TRBV11-1 and TRBJ2-3; D tentatively reads TRBD1 or TRBD2 (6 bases each). The V and J ends lost 5 bases and 6 bases respectively, with 15 bases between them. The CDR3 runs 14 residues. From germline, CDR1 is SGHAT and CDR2 FQDESV (reference sequence). The DNA for the CDR3 is TGTGCCAGCAGCGCGGGACACGGAGAGGATACGCAGTATTTT. The encoded protein is CASSAGHGEDTQYF.

V and J are TRBV19 and TRBJ2-1; D is perhaps TRBD1 or TRBD2 (5 bases each). CDR3 length: 12 residues. Trimming removed 6 bases at V and 12 bases at J, with 15 bases between. The germline V gene encodes CDR1 LNHDA and CDR2 SQIVND (reference sequence). The CDR3 spells CASSPLGTTQFF. The DNA for the CDR3 is TGTGCCAGTAGCCCCCTGGGGACCACGCAGTTCTTC.

The chain carries TRBV6-6 and TRBJ1-5, with D possibly being TRBD1 (5 bases). The CDR3 runs 16 residues. Germline V gene data show CDR1 as MNHNY and CDR2 as SVGAGI (reference sequence). Trimming removed 4 bases from V and 6 bases from J, with 19 bases in between. CDR3 sequence reads: CASSSPTSGQRQPQHF. DNA of the CDR3: TGTGCCAGCAGTTCCCCAACCTCAGGGCAGCGTCAGCCCCAGCATTTT.